This entry lists 15 T cell receptor beta chains sequenced from one sample in a study of molecular identifiers for immune sequencing clone quantification. TCRdb processed the PCR reads anew with MiXCR; each CDR3 protein has one entry. The table includes under 600,000 distinct CDR3 sequences, 25% detected once. The sample consisted of naive CD8+ T cells from blood, with Jurkat cell RNA spiked in. Subset here: FACS-sorted CD8+CD4-CCR7+CD45RA+ naive T cells. The receptors derive from a human donor in good health. Some libraries in this study had Jurkat cell RNA spiked in.

This clonotype was seen at least ten times. The chain links TRBV28 to TRBJ2-2; D is unresolved. CDR1 and CDR2 from the germline V gene are MDHEN and SYDVKM. Trimming pared 5 bases from V and 5 bases from J, leaving 12 bases between. This CDR3 region has 14 residues. For the CDR3, the DNA is TGTGCCAGCAGTCAAGGGAAGGTGACCGGGGAGCTGTTTTTT. Residues: CASSQGKVTGELFF.

The J gene is TRBJ1-1, the V gene TRBV13; D uncertain. Trimming cost V 6 bases and J 4 bases, with 9 bases left between them. The CDR3 length is 12 residues. Germline V lookup: CDR1 PRHDT, CDR2 FYEKMQ (reference sequence). CDR3 loop: CASSRAATEAFF. CDR3 nucleotide sequence: TGTGCCAGCAGTCGAGCGGCCACTGAAGCTTTCTTT.

In its sample, this clonotype was seen many times. V usage is TRBV24-1 and J usage is TRBJ2-5; D gene ambiguous. CDR1 and CDR2 (germline): KGHDR, SFDVKD. This CDR3 has 12 amino acids. The germline V and J ends were trimmed by 3 bases and 5 bases, with 6 bases remaining between them. In DNA form, the CDR3 reads TGTGCCACCAGTGATGCGGCGGAGACCCAGTACTTC. It encodes CATSDAAETQYF.

Ten or more counts support this clonotype. CDR3 DNA: TGTGCCAGCAGTTACTATCGGAGCGGCGAGCAGTACTTC. Residues: CASSYYRSGEQYF. V gene TRBV6-5 combines with J gene TRBJ2-7, with TRBD2 as a possible D gene (5 bases). The ends were cut back, 1 base at V and 6 bases at J, with 10 bases in the middle. The CDR3 runs to 13 residues. The germline gives CDR1 MNHEY, CDR2 SVGAGI.

A few counts support this clonotype. This chain links TRBV2 with TRBJ2-3; D might be TRBD1 or TRBD2, each matching 7 bases. V lost 5 bases to trimming and J lost 4 bases, with 16 bases between them. The CDR3 has 15 amino acids. Per germline, CDR1 SNHLY and CDR2 FYNNEI. The CDR3 DNA reads TGTGCCAGCAGTTGGACAGGTGGGGGGGCAGATACGCAGTATTTT. This codes for CASSWTGGGADTQYF.

This clonotype was observed once. A much larger clone lies a single base off, so this may be a read error. The chain is built from TRBV6-6 and TRBJ2-3; 8 nucleotides agree with TRBD2. This CDR3 contains 15 residues. Germline lookup yields CDR1 MNHNY and CDR2 SVGAGI (reference sequence). V dropped 2 bases and J dropped 4; count of bases not matched to a gene: 5. CDR3 nucleotides: TGTGCCAGCAGTTACCCGGATAGCGGGGCAGATACGCAGTATTTT. It yields the protein CASSYPDSGADTQYF.

This clonotype was seen more than once but under ten times. Written as DNA, the CDR3 is TGTGCCAGCAGCCCTGCCTCGTGGGACGAGCAGTACTTC. Encoded protein: CASSPASWDEQYF. This chain links TRBV7-9 with TRBJ2-7; D unresolved. Looked up from germline, CDR1 is SEHNR and CDR2 is FQNEAQ (reference sequence). V was clipped by 5 bases and J by 5 bases, with 13 bases between them. There are 13 residues in the CDR3.

This clonotype was counted a few times. This chain joins TRBV7-9 and TRBJ2-5, with no clear D. Per germline, CDR1 SEHNR and CDR2 FQNEAQ (reference sequence). Trimming removed 1 base at V and 3 bases at J, with 9 bases between. The CDR3 is made up of 14 amino acids. The CDR3 DNA reads TGTGCCAGCAGCTTAGTGGGTGCGGAAGAGACCCAGTACTTC. Amino acids: CASSLVGAEETQYF. Using reference TRBV7-9 and TRBJ2-5 for the parts outside the CDR3, the full variable domain is DTGVSQNPRHKITKRGQNVTFRCDPISEHNRLYWYRQTLGQGPEFLTYFQNEAQLEKSRLLSDRFSAERPKGSFSTLEIQRTEQGDSAMYLCASSLVGAEETQYFGPGTRLLVL.

This clonotype turned up a few times. The junction does not match germline at one end; this may be a read error. V usage is TRBV5-6 and J usage is TRBJ2-7; 8 nucleotides agree with TRBD2. This CDR3 region has 16 residues. The germline V gene has CDR1 SGHDT and CDR2 YYEEEE. This chain's CDR3 is CAGSLATSGTLGEQYF. CDR3 DNA: TGTGCCGGCAGCTTGGCCACTAGCGGAACCCTGGGGGAGCAGTACTTC.

In regard to this clonotype: A much larger clone sits a single nucleotide away, making a read error possible. Because it lacks the conserved phenylalanine or tryptophan at the end, this CDR3 is likely a read error. The V gene is TRBV5-6, the J gene TRBJ2-7, with TRBD2 matching over 12 bases. The CDR3 length is 16 residues. CDR1 and CDR2 from the germline V gene are SGHDT and YYEEEE. The V segment lost 0 bases and the J segment 2 bases; nucleotides outside the gene matches: 3. The CDR3 DNA reads TGTGCCAGCAGCTTGGACGGACTAGCGGGGCCCTACGAGCAGTACCTC. Its translation is CASSLDGLAGPYEQYL.

Worth noting for this clonotype: This could be a read error, since a much larger clone is one nucleotide away. The chain uses TRBV12-3 or TRBV12-4 and TRBJ2-3, with 8 bases fitting TRBD2. The CDR3 is 15 amino acids. CDR3 protein: CVSQVREGRADTQYF. CDR3 nucleotide sequence: TGTGTCAGCCAAGTCCGGGAGGGCCGTGCAGATACGCAGTATTTT.

A word on this clonotype: This may arise from a read error, as a much more abundant clone is one base away. This likely comes from a read error, as the CDR3 has no conserved phenylalanine or tryptophan at its end. The chain couples TRBV5-6 to TRBJ2-3; 7 bases are a match to TRBD2. The CDR3 length is 15 residues. The J segment lost 6 bases and the V segment lost 4 bases, leaving 11 bases of the junction unmatched. CDR1 is SGHDT and CDR2 is YYEEEE in the germline V gene. CDR3 nucleotide sequence: TGTGCCAGCAGCGGGGGGGTCCCCAGATTGGATACGCAGTATTCT. It is translated as CASSGGVPRLDTQYS.

The rearrangement uses TRBV10-2 and TRBJ2-4; D gene ambiguous. CDR3 length equals 12 residues. Trimming shortened V by 2 bases and J by 11 bases, and 10 bases separated the two germline ends. Germline V lookup: CDR1 WSHSY, CDR2 SAAADI. CDR3 DNA sequence: TGCGCCAGCAGTGAGGTCGGCAGCCTTCAGTACTTC. As protein: CASSEVGSLQYF.

This clonotype showed up just a few times. This chain uses TRBV27 with TRBJ1-1, with D unclear. V lost 8 bases and J lost 4, with 14 bases in between. The CDR3 is 13 amino acids. Germline CDR1 reads MNHEY; CDR2 reads SMNVEV (reference sequence). CDR3 loop: CASSVGYGTEAFF. CDR3 in DNA: TGTGCCAGCTCGGTGGGCTATGGCACTGAAGCTTTCTTT.

Only a few counts were recorded for this clonotype. V usage is TRBV11-2 and J usage is TRBJ2-7; possibly TRBD1 for D (6 bases). V was shortened by 1 base and J by 5 bases, with 12 bases between the two germline ends. The CDR3 extends over 14 amino acids. Germline loops: CDR1 SGHAT, CDR2 FQNNGV. CDR3 DNA sequence: TGTGCCAGCAGCTTAGCATACAGGGACCACGAGCAGTACTTC. The encoded protein is CASSLAYRDHEQYF.